Listed here are 9 T cell receptor beta chains from one sample, sequenced in a study of OX40 agonist ivuxolimab in advanced cancers. Libraries were prepared by immunoSEQ multiplex PCR; TCRdb keeps only in-frame clonotypes and omits some of them. Among about 79,000 clones, 91% were seen once, and the ten largest hold more than 5.5%. The sequences come from CD4+ or CD8+ T cells sorted from blood, collected in a trial of the OX40 agonist ivuxolimab. Every receptor here comes from an adult with an advanced solid tumor such as melanoma, head and neck, liver or kidney cancer.

For this clone: At one end the junction does not follow the germline gene, possibly because of a read error. The V call is TRBV19, the J call TRBJ2-3; perhaps D is TRBD1 or TRBD2 (5 bases each). CDR1 and CDR2 (germline): LNHDA, SQIVND (reference sequence). The CDR3 spans 15 residues. CDR3 sequence reads: CASCMSPPGTDTQYF. In DNA, the CDR3 is TGTGCCAGTTGTATGTCCCCTCCGGGGACGGATACGCAGTATTTT.

The chain is built from TRBV6-5 and TRBJ1-2; 11 bases align to TRBD1. V lost 4 bases, J lost 2 bases, and 3 bases stayed unmatched. The CDR3 has 15 residues. The germline CDR1 and CDR2 sequences are MNHEY and SVGAGI. The CDR3, as DNA: TGTGCCAGCAGTTCCAGGACAGGGGGCAACTATGGCTACACCTTC. The encoded protein is CASSSRTGGNYGYTF.

This clone came up a few times. The V and J genes are TRBV4-1 and TRBJ1-1, with D uncertain. Germline V lookup: CDR1 MGHRA, CDR2 YSYEKL. The V gene lost 6 bases and the J gene lost 0 bases, with 14 bases spanning the gap. The CDR3 is 15 amino acids. The CDR3 DNA reads as TGCGCCAGCAGTACCCTTCCGAACATGAACACTGAAGCTTTCTTT. This codes for CASSTLPNMNTEAFF.

The chain couples TRBV5-1 to TRBJ1-2; unclear D gene. In germline, CDR1 is SGHRS, CDR2 YFSETQ. The length of the CDR3 is 15 residues. Trimming cost V 4 bases and J 8 bases, with 21 bases left between them. The CDR3 here is CASSRTFVEAAGYTF. CDR3 in DNA: TGCGCCAGCAGCCGAACGTTCGTAGAGGCGGCGGGCTACACCTTC.

The chain joins TRBV5-1 to TRBJ1-2, with TRBD1 matching over 7 bases. The CDR3 runs to 14 residues. V lost 3 bases, J lost 6 bases, and 8 bases stayed unmatched. The V gene's germline CDR1 is SGHRS and CDR2 YFSETQ. CDR3 DNA: TGCGCCAGCAGCTCAGTACAGGGGTGGGATGGCTACACCTTC. It translates to CASSSVQGWDGYTF.

The chain carries TRBV27 and TRBJ1-5, with 7 nucleotides matching TRBD1. Trimming at V came to 2 bases and at J to 6 bases, leaving 7 bases not matched to a gene. Germline CDR1 and CDR2: MNHEY and SMNVEV (reference sequence). The CDR3 contains 15 residues. CDR3 coding DNA: TGTGCCAGCAGTTTAAGGCAGGGGGAGCGTCAGCCCCAGCATTTT. Translated, it gives CASSLRQGERQPQHF.

J is TRBJ1-2 and V is TRBV19; no clear D. CDR3 length: 18 amino acids. Germline CDR1 and CDR2: LNHDA and SQIVND (reference sequence). Trimming removed 6 bases at V and 2 bases at J, with 25 bases between. CDR3 nucleotides: TGTGCCAGTAGGTCTTGGGGAGCCGGCGCCACTCACAACTATGGCTACACCTTC. The encoded protein is CASRSWGAGATHNYGYTF.

The chain joins TRBV19 to TRBJ2-2, with TRBD1 as a possible D gene (5 bases). The CDR3 is 17 residues long. The germline CDR1 and CDR2 sequences are LNHDA and SQIVND (reference sequence). Trimming shortened V by 6 bases and J by 3 bases, and 20 bases separated the two germline ends. The CDR3 spells CASRPKGSARDTGELFF. The CDR3 DNA sequence: TGTGCCAGTAGACCTAAGGGGTCGGCCAGGGACACCGGGGAGCTGTTTTTT.

CDR3: CATTPNKNYGYTF. The CDR3 DNA is TGTGCCACTACACCCAACAAGAACTATGGCTACACCTTC. The rearrangement links TRBV15 to TRBJ1-2; D is uncertain. Per germline, CDR1 LNHNV and CDR2 YYDKDF (reference sequence). V was pared by 9 bases and J by 2 bases, with 13 bases between. The length of the CDR3 is 13 residues.